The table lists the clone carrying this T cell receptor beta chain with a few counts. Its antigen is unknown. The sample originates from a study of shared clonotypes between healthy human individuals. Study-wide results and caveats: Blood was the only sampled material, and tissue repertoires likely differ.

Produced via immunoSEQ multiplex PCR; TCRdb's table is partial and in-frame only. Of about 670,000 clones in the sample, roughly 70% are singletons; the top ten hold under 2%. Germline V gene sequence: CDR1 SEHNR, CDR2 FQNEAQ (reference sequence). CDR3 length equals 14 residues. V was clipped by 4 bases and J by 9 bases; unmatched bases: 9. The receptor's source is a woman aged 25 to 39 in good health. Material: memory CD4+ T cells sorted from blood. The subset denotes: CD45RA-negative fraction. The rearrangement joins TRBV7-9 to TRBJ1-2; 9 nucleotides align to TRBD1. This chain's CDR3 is CASSWTGTGNSYTF. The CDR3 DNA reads TGTGCCAGCAGCTGGACCGGGACAGGGAATAGCTACACCTTC.